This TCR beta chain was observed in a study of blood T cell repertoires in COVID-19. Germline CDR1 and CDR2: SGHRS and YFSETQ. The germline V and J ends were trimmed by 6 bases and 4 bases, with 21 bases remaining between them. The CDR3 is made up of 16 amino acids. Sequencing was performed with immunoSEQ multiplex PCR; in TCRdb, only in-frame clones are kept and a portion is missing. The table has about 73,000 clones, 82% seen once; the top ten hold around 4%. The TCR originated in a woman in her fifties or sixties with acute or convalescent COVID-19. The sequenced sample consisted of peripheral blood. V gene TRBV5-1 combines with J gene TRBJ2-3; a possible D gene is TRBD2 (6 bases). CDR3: CASTSGGVGWSDTQYF. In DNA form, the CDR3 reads TGCGCCAGCACCAGCGGAGGGGTGGGGTGGTCAGATACGCAGTATTTT.